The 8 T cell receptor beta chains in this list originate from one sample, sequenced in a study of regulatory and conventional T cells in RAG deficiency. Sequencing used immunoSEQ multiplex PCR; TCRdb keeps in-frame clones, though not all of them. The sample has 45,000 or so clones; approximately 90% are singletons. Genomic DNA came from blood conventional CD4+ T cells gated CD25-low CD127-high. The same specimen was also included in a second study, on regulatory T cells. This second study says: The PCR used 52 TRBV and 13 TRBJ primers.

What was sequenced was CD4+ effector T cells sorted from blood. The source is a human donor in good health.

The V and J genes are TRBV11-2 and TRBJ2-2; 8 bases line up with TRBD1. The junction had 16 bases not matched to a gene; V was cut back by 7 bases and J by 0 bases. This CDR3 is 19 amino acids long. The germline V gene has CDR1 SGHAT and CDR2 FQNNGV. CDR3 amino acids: CASKRQGSLIIANTGELFF. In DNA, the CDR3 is TGTGCCAGCAAAAGACAGGGGTCCCTTATTATAGCGAACACCGGGGAGCTGTTTTTT.

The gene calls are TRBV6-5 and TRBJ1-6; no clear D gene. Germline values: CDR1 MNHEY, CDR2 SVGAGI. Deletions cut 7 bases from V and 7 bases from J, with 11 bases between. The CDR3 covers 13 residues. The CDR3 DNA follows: TGTGCCAGCACCCAGTCGTACAATTCACCCCTCCACTTT. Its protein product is CASTQSYNSPLHF.

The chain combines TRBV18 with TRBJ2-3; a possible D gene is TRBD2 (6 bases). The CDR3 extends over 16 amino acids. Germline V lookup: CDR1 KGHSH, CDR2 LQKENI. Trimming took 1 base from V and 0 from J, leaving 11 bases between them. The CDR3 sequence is CASSPLGGASTDTQYF. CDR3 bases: TGTGCCAGCTCACCACTTGGAGGGGCTAGCACAGATACGCAGTATTTT.

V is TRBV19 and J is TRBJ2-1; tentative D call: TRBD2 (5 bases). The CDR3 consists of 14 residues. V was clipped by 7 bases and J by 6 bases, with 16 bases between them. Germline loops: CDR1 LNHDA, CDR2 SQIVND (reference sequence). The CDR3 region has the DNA TGTGCCAGTAAGATGGACTTTCCATCCAATGAGCAGTTCTTC. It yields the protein CASKMDFPSNEQFF.

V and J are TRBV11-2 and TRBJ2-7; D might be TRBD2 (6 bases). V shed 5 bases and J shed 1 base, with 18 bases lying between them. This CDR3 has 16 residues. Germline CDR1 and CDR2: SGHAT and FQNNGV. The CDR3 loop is CASSLKLALYSYEQYF. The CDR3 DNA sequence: TGTGCCAGCAGCCTGAAACTAGCCCTATATTCCTACGAGCAGTACTTC.

CDR3: CASSIGLAYANEQFF. The CDR3 coding sequence is TGTGCCAGTAGTATCGGACTAGCGTATGCCAATGAGCAGTTCTTC. The chain recombines TRBV19 with TRBJ2-1, with 9 bases fitting TRBD2. CDR1 is LNHDA, CDR2 SQIVND, per germline (reference sequence). The CDR3 covers 15 residues. Germline trimming cut 3 bases from V and 6 bases from J; bases unmatched to any gene: 6.

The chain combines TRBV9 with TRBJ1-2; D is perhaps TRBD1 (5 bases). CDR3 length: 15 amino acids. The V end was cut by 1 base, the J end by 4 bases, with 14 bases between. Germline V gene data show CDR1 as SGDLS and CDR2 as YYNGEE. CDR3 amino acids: CASSVSGDPGYGYTF. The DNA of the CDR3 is TGTGCCAGCAGCGTATCCGGGGACCCGGGCTATGGCTACACCTTC.

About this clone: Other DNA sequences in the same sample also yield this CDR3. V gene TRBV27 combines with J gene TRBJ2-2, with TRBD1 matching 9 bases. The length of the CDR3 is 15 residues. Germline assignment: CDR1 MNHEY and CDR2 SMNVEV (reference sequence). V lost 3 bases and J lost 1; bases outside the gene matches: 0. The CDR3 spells CASSLGQGNTGELFF. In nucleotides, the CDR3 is TGTGCCAGCAGTTTGGGACAGGGGAACACCGGGGAGCTGTTTTTT.